The 29 T cell receptor beta chains below come from one sample, sequenced in a study of CD8 T cells in Susac syndrome. Random hexamers were used to reverse transcribe the RNA input (0.5 to 1 ug). TCRdb redid the calling of the immunoSEQ multiplex PCR reads with MiXCR, one entry per CDR3 protein. The table has around 200,000 distinct CDR3 sequences, 90% to 95% seen once. The sample comprised CD4+ T cells from PBMCs. The receptors come from a human donor in good health.

This clonotype has only one observation. The chain uses TRBV3-1 and TRBJ1-1; the match to TRBD1 covers 8 bases. The CDR3 contains 15 residues. The V gene's germline CDR1 is LGHDT and CDR2 YNNKEL (reference sequence). J was trimmed by 1 base and V by 4 bases; bases with no gene match: 5. The CDR3 protein is CASSPWDRRNTEAFF. The CDR3 nucleotides read TGTGCCAGCAGCCCCTGGGACAGGAGGAACACTGAAGCTTTCTTT.

This chain joins TRBV4-1 and TRBJ1-2, with D tentatively TRBD1 (5 bases). CDR3 size: 16 residues. Deletions cut 1 base from V and 2 bases from J, with 14 bases between. The V gene's germline CDR1 is MGHRA and CDR2 YSYEKL. The CDR3 DNA is TGCGCCAGCAGCCAAGCCGGTCAGGGAGAGAACTATGGCTACACCTTC. Residues: CASSQAGQGENYGYTF.

This chain uses TRBV29-1 with TRBJ2-7; D gene ambiguous. Germline V gene lookup returns CDR1 SQVTM and CDR2 ANQGSEA. Trimming shortened V by 3 bases and J by 4 bases, and 19 bases separated the two germline ends. This CDR3 contains 15 residues. The CDR3 bases are TGCAGCGTTGACACGGCAGCCGCATACGGGTACGAGCAGTACTTC. It translates to CSVDTAAAYGYEQYF.

CDR3 amino acids: CASSPDRYYEQYV. The CDR3 DNA reads TGTGCCAGCAGTCCCGACAGATACTACGAGCAGTACGTC. The chain uses TRBV6-5 and TRBJ2-7; TRBD1 might be the D (5 bases). Germline V gives CDR1 MNHEY, CDR2 SVGAGI. The CDR3 has 13 residues. Trimming cost V 5 bases and J 3 bases, with 11 bases left between them.

The table lists this clonotype with a count of one. V gene TRBV12-3 or TRBV12-4 combines with J gene TRBJ2-5, with D perhaps matching TRBD2 (6 bases). This CDR3 region has 17 residues. V lost 3 bases and J lost 1, with 18 bases in between. Here the CDR3 DNA reads TGTGCCAGCAGTTTGGCGGGATTCCTAACGCCCCAAGAGACCCAGTACTTC. Its protein is CASSLAGFLTPQETQYF.

The rearrangement links TRBV3-1 to TRBJ1-4, with no clear D. There are 15 residues in the CDR3. CDR1 LGHDT and CDR2 YNNKEL come from the germline V gene (reference sequence). The ends were cut back, 1 base at V and 7 bases at J, with 13 bases in the middle. The CDR3 coding sequence is TGTGCCAGCAGCCAAGCGCTAGGCAGGCTTGAAAAACTGTTTTTT. Translation: CASSQALGRLEKLFF.

The table lists this clonotype with a count of one. The gene calls are TRBV29-1 and TRBJ1-4; TRBD1 matches at 8 bases. This CDR3 is built from 14 residues. Trimming at V came to 2 bases and at J to 6 bases, leaving 5 bases not matched to a gene. The germline CDR1 and CDR2 sequences are SQVTM and ANQGSEA. CDR3 nucleotides: TGCAGCGTTGAACGACAGGGGTATTATGAAAAACTGTTTTTT. Residues: CSVERQGYYEKLFF.

The CDR3 DNA sequence: TGTGCCATCAGTGCCTCCGCCGGGACTAGCGGGAATGGTGAGCAGTTCTTC. Protein product: CAISASAGTSGNGEQFF. The chain links TRBV10-3 to TRBJ2-1, with TRBD2 identical over 13 bases. This CDR3 is 17 amino acids long. Looked up from germline, CDR1 is ENHRY and CDR2 is SYGVKD. V dropped 4 bases and J dropped 9; count of bases not matched to a gene: 12.

This clonotype has just one count. The chain uses TRBV5-1 and TRBJ1-2; 9 nucleotides line up with TRBD1. Germline V CDR1 and CDR2: SGHRS, YFSETQ. V lost 4 bases and J lost 2; bases outside the gene matches: 6. The CDR3 is 15 residues long. CDR3 residues: CASSGGTGTNYGYTF. In DNA, the CDR3 is TGCGCCAGCAGCGGAGGGACAGGGACCAACTATGGCTACACCTTC.

The CDR3 nucleotides read TGTGCCAGCAGTTTATGCGGGGGCCTCTACGAGCAGTACGTC. It encodes CASSLCGGLYEQYV. The rearrangement links TRBV27 to TRBJ2-7, with a weak D call TRBD2 (7 bases). Germline CDR1 reads MNHEY; CDR2 reads SMNVEV (reference sequence). The V gene lost 1 base and the J gene lost 3 bases, with 10 bases spanning the gap. The CDR3 is 14 amino acids.

The chain uses TRBV20-1 and TRBJ2-2; 7 nucleotides align to TRBD1. Losses at the gene ends were 4 bases for V and 4 bases for J; bases not matched to a gene: 6. The germline gives CDR1 DFQATT, CDR2 SNEGSKA (reference sequence). The CDR3 extends over 14 amino acids. The CDR3 loop reads CSAKTGWSTGELFF. CDR3 nucleotide sequence: TGCAGTGCTAAGACAGGGTGGTCCACCGGGGAGCTGTTTTTT.

J is TRBJ2-3 and V is TRBV3-1; D unresolved. The germline CDR1 and CDR2 sequences are LGHDT and YNNKEL (reference sequence). V was clipped by 10 bases and J by 0 bases, with 14 bases between them. The CDR3 extends over 14 amino acids. The CDR3 DNA reads as TGTGCCACCGGCCCTGGTGGTAGCACAGATACGCAGTATTTT. Translating it yields CATGPGGSTDTQYF.

V and J are TRBV3-1 and TRBJ2-3; no firm D call. The CDR3 has 14 residues. CDR1 and CDR2 from the germline V gene are LGHDT and YNNKEL (reference sequence). V shed 2 bases and J shed 2 bases, with 8 bases lying between them. As DNA, the CDR3 is TGTGCCAGCAGCCAAATGATCTCCACAGATACGCAGTATTTT. As protein: CASSQMISTDTQYF.

The chain combines TRBV5-4 with TRBJ2-5, with D perhaps given as TRBD1 or TRBD2 (7 bases each). V dropped 7 bases and J dropped 1 base, with 14 bases sitting between them. The germline gives CDR1 SGHNT, CDR2 YYREEE (reference sequence). The CDR3 is 14 residues long. CDR3 coding DNA: TGTGCCAGCGCGCAGGGGGGGATCCAAGAGACCCAGTACTTC. Its translation: CASAQGGIQETQYF.

The chain has TRBV18 and TRBJ1-2; D is possibly TRBD1 (6 bases). The germline V gene encodes CDR1 KGHSH and CDR2 LQKENI. Trimming removed 3 bases at V and 8 bases at J, with 13 bases between. This CDR3 is 13 amino acids long. The DNA of the CDR3 is TGTGCCAGCTCACCCCCGGGGGCGAGGGGCTACACCTTC. Translating it yields CASSPPGARGYTF. The whole variable domain, remainder taken from reference TRBV18 and TRBJ1-2, is NAGVMQNPRHLVRRRGQEARLRCSPMKGHSHVYWYRQLPEEGLKFMVYLQKENIIDESGMPKERFSAEFPKEGPSILRIQQVVRGDSAAYFCASSPPGARGYTFGSGTRLTVV.

The V gene is TRBV5-6, the J gene TRBJ1-1; no definite D call. CDR1 and CDR2 from the germline V gene are SGHDT and YYEEEE. The CDR3 is 11 amino acids. With 0 bases removed from V and 6 bases from J, the gap between germline ends came to 3 bases. CDR3 sequence: CASSLGAEAFF. CDR3 bases: TGTGCCAGCAGCTTGGGAGCTGAAGCTTTCTTT.

The chain uses TRBV6-2 or TRBV6-3 and TRBJ2-1; TRBD1 aligns across 8 bases. Germline-derived CDR1 and CDR2 are MNHEY and SVGEGT. The CDR3 consists of 14 residues. Germline trimming cut 2 bases from V and 6 bases from J; bases unmatched to any gene: 3. CDR3 coding DNA: TGTGCCAGCAGTTACCTCGGACAGGGCAATGAGCAGTTCTTC. This gives the protein CASSYLGQGNEQFF.

The CDR3 spells CASSPREGYSPLHF. The CDR3 bases are TGTGCCAGCAGCCCGCGGGAGGGTTATTCACCCCTCCACTTT. The rearrangement joins TRBV9 to TRBJ1-6; D gene ambiguous. The V end was cut by 4 bases, the J end by 8 bases, with 13 bases between. The CDR3 is 14 amino acids. The germline gives CDR1 SGDLS, CDR2 YYNGEE.

The chain couples TRBV2 to TRBJ1-1, with D possibly TRBD1 on 5 matching bases. Germline V gene lookup returns CDR1 SNHLY and CDR2 FYNNEI. V lost 6 bases and J 2 bases, leaving 13 bases between the germline ends. The CDR3 spans 14 residues. CDR3 in DNA: TGTGCCAGCAGCGAGCTGGACACAAACACTGAAGCTTTCTTT. It specifies CASSELDTNTEAFF. The whole variable domain, remainder taken from reference TRBV2 and TRBJ1-1, is EPEVTQTPSHQVTQMGQEVILRCVPISNHLYFYWYRQILGQKVEFLVSFYNNEISEKSEIFDDQFSVERPDGSNFTLKIRSTKLEDSAMYFCASSELDTNTEAFFGQGTRLTVV.

The chain uses TRBV10-3 and TRBJ2-7, with a possible D match to TRBD2 (6 bases). Germline V CDR1 and CDR2: ENHRY, SYGVKD. Trimming cost V 4 bases and J 4 bases, with 8 bases left between them. CDR3 length equals 12 residues. The CDR3 spells CAISVGGYEQYV. In DNA, the CDR3 is TGTGCCATCAGTGTAGGAGGGTACGAGCAGTACGTC.

This clonotype came up once. V usage is TRBV7-8 and J usage is TRBJ2-5; 9 bases agree with TRBD2. The J segment lost 3 bases and the V segment lost 1 base, leaving 9 bases of the junction unmatched. CDR1 and CDR2 from the germline V gene are SGHVS and FQNEAQ. The CDR3 runs 17 residues. The CDR3 region has the DNA TGTGCCAGCAGCTTAGGCGTGACGCGGGAGGGGGAAGAGACCCAGTACTTC. Translating it yields CASSLGVTREGEETQYF. The whole variable domain, remainder taken from reference TRBV7-8 and TRBJ2-5, is GAGVSQSPRYKVAKRGQDVALRCDPISGHVSLFWYQQALGQGPEFLTYFQNEAQLDKSGLPSDRFFAERPEGSVSTLKIQRTQQEDSAVYLCASSLGVTREGEETQYFGPGTRLLVL.

This clonotype was counted once. The chain joins TRBV9 to TRBJ1-2; perhaps TRBD1 as D (6 bases). This CDR3 spans 14 amino acids. CDR1 and CDR2 from the germline V gene are SGDLS and YYNGEE. With 0 bases removed from V and 6 bases from J, the gap between germline ends came to 12 bases. This CDR3 is CASSVGDRHDGYTF. The CDR3 coding sequence is TGTGCCAGCAGCGTAGGAGACAGGCATGATGGCTACACCTTC. Looking up the rest from reference TRBV9 and TRBJ1-2 gives the full variable domain: DSGVTQTPKHLITATGQRVTLRCSPRSGDLSVYWYQQSLDQGLQFLIQYYNGEERAKGNILERFSAQQFPDLHSELNLSSLELGDSALYFCASSVGDRHDGYTFGSGTRLTVV.

The rearrangement uses TRBV7-2 and TRBJ2-2, with D hard to call. CDR3 length: 14 residues. CDR1 SGHTA and CDR2 FQGNSA come from the germline V gene. V was clipped by 2 bases and J by 4 bases, with 8 bases between them. CDR3 bases: TGTGCCAGCAGCTTAATAATCCGCACCGGGGAGCTGTTTTTT. Translated: CASSLIIRTGELFF.

The CDR3: CASSPWSTGGNTQYF. The CDR3 bases are TGTGCCAGCAGCCCCTGGTCCACTGGGGGGAATACGCAGTATTTT. The chain has TRBV7-2 and TRBJ2-3; tentative D call: TRBD2 (6 bases). The CDR3 length is 15 residues. V lost 5 bases, J lost 7 bases, and 19 bases lay in between. The germline V gene has CDR1 SGHTA and CDR2 FQGNSA.

The V gene is TRBV3-1, the J gene TRBJ2-1; D gene uncertain. V was cut by 1 base and J by 9 bases, with 13 bases left in between. This CDR3 is 14 amino acids long. Germline CDR1 and CDR2: LGHDT and YNNKEL (reference sequence). CDR3 coding DNA: TGTGCCAGCAGCCAAGCCGACCATCGCGGTGAGCAGTTCTTC. Translation: CASSQADHRGEQFF.

The chain is built from TRBV3-1 and TRBJ2-3, with TRBD2 identical over 8 bases. This CDR3 has 13 amino acids. Trimming removed 7 bases from V and 4 bases from J; junction bases left unmatched: 4. The germline CDR1 and CDR2 sequences are LGHDT and YNNKEL (reference sequence). The CDR3 is CASNGLASDTQYF. In DNA, the CDR3 is TGTGCCAGCAACGGACTAGCCTCAGATACGCAGTATTTT.

The rearrangement links TRBV18 to TRBJ2-7; 9 nucleotides line up with TRBD1. The CDR3 extends over 15 amino acids. V was clipped by 3 bases and J by 0 bases; unmatched bases: 3. Germline V gene lookup returns CDR1 KGHSH and CDR2 LQKENI. Written as DNA, the CDR3 is TGTGCCAGCTCACCCGGGACAGGGATCTCCTACGAGCAGTACTTC. It specifies CASSPGTGISYEQYF. Supplemented by reference TRBV18 and TRBJ2-7, the full variable domain reads NAGVMQNPRHLVRRRGQEARLRCSPMKGHSHVYWYRQLPEEGLKFMVYLQKENIIDESGMPKERFSAEFPKEGPSILRIQQVVRGDSAAYFCASSPGTGISYEQYFGPGTRLTVT.

The chain links TRBV27 to TRBJ2-7; 7 bases map to TRBD1. The CDR3 totals 15 residues. The junction had 3 bases not matched to a gene; V was cut back by 1 base and J by 0 bases. Germline V gene sequence: CDR1 MNHEY, CDR2 SMNVEV (reference sequence). Written as DNA, the CDR3 is TGTGCCAGCAGTTTATATCCAGGGGGCTCCTACGAGCAGTACGTC. Translating gives CASSLYPGGSYEQYV.

V and J are TRBV14 and TRBJ1-5; D not certain. This CDR3 has 12 amino acids. Trimming took off 4 bases at V and 6 bases at J, with 7 bases between the two ends. The germline gives CDR1 SGHDN, CDR2 FVKESK. DNA for the CDR3: TGTGCCAGCAGCCTCCTCTCTCAGCCCCAGCATTTT. Amino acids: CASSLLSQPQHF. Supplemented by reference TRBV14 and TRBJ1-5, the full variable domain reads EAGVTQFPSHSVIEKGQTVTLRCDPISGHDNLYWYRRVMGKEIKFLLHFVKESKQDESGMPNNRFLAERTGGTYSTLKVQPAELEDSGVYFCASSLLSQPQHFGDGTRLSIL.